This T cell receptor beta chain emerged from a study of control samples from healthy donors and cancer patients. Sequencing used immunoSEQ multiplex PCR; TCRdb keeps in-frame clones, though not all of them. The sample has some 120,000 clones; roughly 90% are singletons. Germline V gene lookup returns CDR1 SNHLY and CDR2 FYNNEI. Trimming pared 6 bases from V and 6 bases from J, leaving 15 bases between. The CDR3 extends over 14 amino acids. The chain has TRBV2 and TRBJ2-1; TRBD2 is a possible D gene (6 bases). Material: blood. The clonotype comes from a man aged 18 to 35 in good health. The CDR3: CASRSSGVSNEQFF. CDR3 coding DNA: TGTGCCAGCAGATCCTCGGGAGTCAGCAATGAGCAGTTCTTC.